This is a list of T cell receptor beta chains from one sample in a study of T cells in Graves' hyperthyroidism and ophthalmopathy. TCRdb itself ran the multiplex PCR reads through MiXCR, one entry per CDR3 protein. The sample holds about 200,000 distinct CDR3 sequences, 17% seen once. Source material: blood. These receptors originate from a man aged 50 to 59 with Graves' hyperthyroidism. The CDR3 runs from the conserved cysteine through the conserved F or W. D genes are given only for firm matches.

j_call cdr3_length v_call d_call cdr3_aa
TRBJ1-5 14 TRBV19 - CASKARAEGQPQHF
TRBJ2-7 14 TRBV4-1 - CASSSSQSSYEQYF
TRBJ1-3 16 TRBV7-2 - CASSLRHGGSGNTIYF
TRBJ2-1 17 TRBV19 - CASSLRMGQGSYNEQFF
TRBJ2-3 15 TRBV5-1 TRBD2 CASSSGSGSGDTQYF
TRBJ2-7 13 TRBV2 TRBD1 CASSGQGDYEQYF
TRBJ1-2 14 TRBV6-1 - CASSYSEGDYGYTF
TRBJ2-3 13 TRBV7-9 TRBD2 CASSLSRGGDWYF
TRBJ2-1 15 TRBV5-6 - CASSHEWSSYNEQFF
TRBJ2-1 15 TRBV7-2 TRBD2 CASSLVAGDTNEQFF
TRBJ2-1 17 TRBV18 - CASSPGAGSLSYNEQFF
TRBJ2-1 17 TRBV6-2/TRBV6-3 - CASSEPGSRRAGNEQFF
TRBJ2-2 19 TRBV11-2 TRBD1 CASSLGGTGSLPNTGELFF
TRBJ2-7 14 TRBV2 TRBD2 CASSSLTSGNEQYF
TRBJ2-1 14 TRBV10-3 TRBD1 CAIRPGQGNNEQFF
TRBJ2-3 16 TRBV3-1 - CASSVAVTSGTDTQYF